This T cell receptor beta chain was recovered during a study of blood T cells in healthy people across ages (dated by TCRdb to the mid-2010s). Notes on the research overall: In model experiments, template switching captured about one uniquely barcoded TCR beta cDNA molecule for every two T cells. The study measured age-related changes in TCR beta repertoire diversity using deep sequencing normalized with unique cDNA molecular identifiers. The donors were divided into four age groups: young (average roughly 15 years), middle-aged (approximately 42), aged (around 59) and long-lived (about 84). Donors of different ages were randomly distributed across sequencing lanes to avoid experimental bias. The study analyzed two additional independent replicas of 1 million unique cDNA reads from the same blood draw for two donors, one aged 18 to 29 and one aged 80 or older.

Systemically healthy Caucasian individuals from Russia, some 40 in total and aged roughly 6 to 90 years, were included as donors. About 10 milliliters of peripheral blood were collected from each donor into EDTA-treated Vacutainer tubes. Ficoll-Paque density-gradient centrifugation was used to isolate PBMCs, with at least 7 million obtained per sample. Trizol reagent was used to extract total RNA from the PBMCs, yielding at least 6 micrograms per sample. Naive CD45RAhigh/CD27high T cell percentages were measured by flow cytometry on a PBMC aliquot from every donor. The study at large found these results: Total diversity estimates from one million sequenced T cells were considered lower bounds and underestimates. Compared with the aged group, the long-lived group had more naive CD4+ T cells, fewer expanded clones and increased TCR diversity, a pattern suggesting age selection. Donor CMV infection status was unknown, potentially confounding age-related changes in expanded clonotypes. Conclusive comparison of naive and antigen-experienced compartments was prevented by the profiling of bulk unsorted PBMCs. As age increased, observed TCR beta diversity per million T cells dropped in a roughly linear way, and a significant reduction was already evident by age approximately 40. There was a strong correlation between observed TCR beta diversity and the percentage of naive T cells measured by flow cytometry.

CDR3 length: 14 amino acids, cysteine to phenylalanine. Solely the CDR3 DNA is kept, with 42 bases framed from the first base. V is clipped by 1 base and J by 7 bases, and the sequence between their germline boundaries is 12 bases long. The germline V gene encodes CDR1 SGHRS and CDR2 YFSETQ. This clonotype was detected only a few times. The specificity of this receptor is unknown. No much larger clone is present one base from it, and per-base qualities are unavailable. Library preparation was by 5' RACE. Sequencing was carried out with an Illumina HiSeq 2500. A second about 7 to 11 cycle PCR used a sample-barcoded 5' primer and a J-beta primer mix. A template-switch 5' adaptor carrying 12 random nucleotides introduced a unique molecular identifier onto each TCR beta cDNA molecule. Each sample yielded at least 3 million CDR3-containing paired-end reads. All of the RNA was converted into first-strand cDNA using the Mint cDNA synthesis kit, with a TRBC-specific oligonucleotide serving as the primer. All cDNA was treated with uracil-DNA glycosylase and then went through a first 18-cycle PCR with the universal primers M1SS and BC2_uni_R. On the authors' methods: For normalization, 1 million high-quality reads were randomly selected from each sample, with every read carrying a distinct molecular identifier. Reads with shared molecular identifiers were discarded instead of being binned into consensus sequences. MiTCR, set to a Q25 quality threshold and the strictest error-elimination algorithm, was used for CDR3 identification, clonotype clustering and error correction. A nonparametric unseen species model with Euler transformation was used to estimate lower-bound total TCR beta diversity. In-frame beta chains were kept once TCRdb had trimmed the public reads at Q25 with fastp and called clones with MiXCR. Records with the same CDR3 protein are collapsed into one entry carrying the most frequent genes and DNA. TCRdb's processing, not the authors' own work, is the source of the V and J calls. In all, the sample holds 660,000 or so distinct CDR3 sequences, and around three fifths of those were seen once. About two fifths of the sample belongs to the ten largest clones.

The rearrangement combines TRBV5-1 with TRBJ2-1; no D gene can be assigned with confidence. The clonotype comes from a man in his 60s in good health. Input material: blood. The nucleotide sequence reads as follows: TGCGCCAGCAGCTTGCAGCTCGAAGGTAATGAGCAGTTCTTC. This gives the protein CASSLQLEGNEQFF.